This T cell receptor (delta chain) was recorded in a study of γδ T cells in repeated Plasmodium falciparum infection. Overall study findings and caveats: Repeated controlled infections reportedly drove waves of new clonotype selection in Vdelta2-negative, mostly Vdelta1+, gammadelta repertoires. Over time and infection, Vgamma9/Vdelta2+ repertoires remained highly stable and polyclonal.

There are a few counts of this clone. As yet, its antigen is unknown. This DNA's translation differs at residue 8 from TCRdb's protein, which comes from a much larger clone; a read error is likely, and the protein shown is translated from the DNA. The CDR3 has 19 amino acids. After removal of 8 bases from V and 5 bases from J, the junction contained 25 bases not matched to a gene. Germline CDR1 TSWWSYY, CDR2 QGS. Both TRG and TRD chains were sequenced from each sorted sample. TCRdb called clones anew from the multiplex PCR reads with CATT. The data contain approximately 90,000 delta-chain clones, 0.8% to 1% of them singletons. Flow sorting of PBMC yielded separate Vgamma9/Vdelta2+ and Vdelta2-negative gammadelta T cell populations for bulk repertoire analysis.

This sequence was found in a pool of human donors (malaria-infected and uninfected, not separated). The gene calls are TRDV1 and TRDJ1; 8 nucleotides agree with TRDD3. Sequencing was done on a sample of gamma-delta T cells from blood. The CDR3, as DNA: TGTGCTCTTAAATTCTACCGAGCGGTACTGGGGGCCCGCACGGATAAACTCATCTTT. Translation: CALKFYRAVLGARTDKLIF.